These 22 T cell receptor beta chains were all obtained from the same sample, sequenced in a study of long-term antiretroviral therapy in people with HIV. At the survey level, the v3.0 immunoSEQ assay was run. Assay used: immunoSEQ multiplex PCR; TCRdb lists only in-frame clones, some missing. The sample has about 22,000 clones; more than 80% are singletons. Sequencing used unsorted PBMCs, obtained roughly 6.2 years after starting antiretroviral therapy. These receptors originate from a man between 25 and 39 years old with HIV.

The chain joins TRBV5-1 to TRBJ1-2; D remains ambiguous. The CDR3 runs to 15 residues. The V end was cut by 0 bases, the J end by 5 bases, with 14 bases between. The V gene's germline CDR1 is SGHRS and CDR2 YFSETQ. Here the CDR3 DNA reads TGCGCCAGCAGCTTGGAATATGGCAGTACTTATGGCTACACCTTC. This sequence encodes CASSLEYGSTYGYTF.

This clone was seen once. V and J are TRBV5-6 and TRBJ2-7, with D unclear. Germline lookup yields CDR1 SGHDT and CDR2 YYEEEE. The V end lost 2 bases, the J end lost 3 bases, and 15 bases lay between the germline ends. This CDR3 has 15 amino acids. CDR3 nucleotides: TGTGCCAGCAGCTTCGACGCAACTGGGGACTACGAGCAGTACTTC. Its translation is CASSFDATGDYEQYF. The full variable domain, its missing parts supplied by reference TRBV5-6 and TRBJ2-7, is DAGVTQSPTHLIKTRGQQVTLRCSPKSGHDTVSWYQQALGQGPQFIFQYYEEEERQRGNFPDRFSGHQFPNYSSELNVNALLLGDSALYLCASSFDATGDYEQYFGPGTRLTVT.

V gene TRBV7-9 combines with J gene TRBJ2-7, with TRBD1 matching over 7 bases. CDR1 is SEHNR and CDR2 is FQNEAQ in the germline V gene (reference sequence). The CDR3 is 14 residues long. Unmatched junction bases numbered 10, after V lost 6 bases and J lost 5 bases. CDR3 coding DNA: TGTGCCAGCAGTCAATGGGACAGAATGCACGAGCAGTACTTC. Protein product: CASSQWDRMHEQYF.

This clone was recorded a few times. This chain connects TRBV11-2 to TRBJ1-2; 7 bases map to TRBD1. CDR3 length equals 13 residues. CDR1 is SGHAT and CDR2 is FQNNGV in the germline V gene. The V and J ends lost 5 bases and 5 bases, in that order; junction bases with no gene match: 5. The CDR3 sequence: CASSAGGTYGYTF. The CDR3 DNA reads as TGTGCCAGCAGCGCAGGGGGGACTTATGGCTACACCTTC.

J is TRBJ2-1 and V is TRBV7-3, with 14 bases that match TRBD2. The CDR3 runs 18 residues. The ends lost 3 bases at V and 7 bases at J; junction bases unmatched: 11. In germline, CDR1 is SGHTA, CDR2 FQGTGA. For the CDR3, the DNA is TGTGCCAGCAGCTTGGGGGATAGACTAGCGGGAGGGTATAATGAGCAGTTCTTC. The encoded protein is CASSLGDRLAGGYNEQFF.

The chain joins TRBV7-6 to TRBJ2-5; 10 bases fit TRBD1. V trimming: 5 bases; J trimming: 0 bases; junction bases outside the gene matches: 9. Germline assignment: CDR1 SGHVS and CDR2 FNYEAQ. This CDR3 comprises 17 residues. CDR3 region: CASSKGQGRRYQETQYF. CDR3 coding DNA: TGTGCCAGCAGCAAGGGACAGGGGCGAAGGTACCAAGAGACCCAGTACTTC.

The V call is TRBV5-4, the J call TRBJ1-1; D is ambiguous. The germline V gene has CDR1 SGHNT and CDR2 YYREEE (reference sequence). There are 14 residues in the CDR3. Trimming took off 0 bases at V and 3 bases at J, with 9 bases between the two ends. CDR3 region: CASSLAVGDTEAFF. The DNA for the CDR3 is TGTGCCAGCAGCTTGGCCGTTGGGGACACTGAAGCTTTCTTT.

This chain links TRBV27 with TRBJ2-7, with D perhaps TRBD2 (6 bases). There are 13 residues in the CDR3. The germline gives CDR1 MNHEY, CDR2 SMNVEV (reference sequence). The ends were cut back, 3 bases at V and 3 bases at J, with 9 bases in the middle. CDR3 bases: TGTGCCAGCAGTTTGCGGGGATACTACGAGCAGTACTTC. This codes for CASSLRGYYEQYF.

The chain joins TRBV27 to TRBJ2-7, with 8 bases lining up with TRBD1. The J segment lost 3 bases and the V segment lost 6 bases, leaving 10 bases of the junction unmatched. The germline gives CDR1 MNHEY, CDR2 SMNVEV (reference sequence). This CDR3 region has 15 residues. This CDR3 is CASSLKGQGLYEQYF. The CDR3, as DNA: TGTGCCAGCAGCCTAAAAGGACAGGGTCTCTACGAGCAGTACTTC.

This clone was counted once. The chain uses TRBV5-1 and TRBJ1-6; a weak D match, TRBD1 (5 bases). CDR3 size: 14 residues. Germline CDR1 and CDR2: SGHRS and YFSETQ. Trimming left V 3 bases short and J 6 bases short, with 10 bases between. CDR3 sequence reads: CASSSQEFNSPLHF. In nucleotides, the CDR3 is TGCGCCAGCAGCTCACAGGAGTTTAATTCACCCCTCCACTTT. Together with reference TRBV5-1 and TRBJ1-6, the CDR3 gives the full variable domain: KAGVTQTPRYLIKTRGQQVTLSCSPISGHRSVSWYQQTPGQGLQFLFEYFSETQRNKGNFPGRFSGRQFSNSRSEMNVSTLELGDSALYLCASSSQEFNSPLHFGNGTRLTVT.

The V gene is TRBV2, the J gene TRBJ2-3, with D perhaps being TRBD1 or TRBD2 (5 bases each). The V gene's germline CDR1 is SNHLY and CDR2 FYNNEI. The CDR3 contains 13 residues. Trimming left V 8 bases short and J 5 bases short, with 14 bases between. The CDR3 reads CASPGTRQDTQYF. CDR3 DNA: TGTGCCAGCCCCGGGACGCGGCAAGATACGCAGTATTTT.

The V call is TRBV10-3, the J call TRBJ1-1; possibly TRBD1 for D (5 bases). The germline gives CDR1 ENHRY, CDR2 SYGVKD. CDR3 length equals 13 residues. Trimming shortened V by 2 bases and J by 4 bases, and 8 bases separated the two germline ends. CDR3: CAISEQGSTEAFF. DNA of the CDR3: TGTGCCATCAGTGAGCAGGGATCCACTGAAGCTTTCTTT.

V is TRBV9 and J is TRBJ1-5; D not resolved. The V gene lost 3 bases and the J gene lost 0 bases, with 10 bases spanning the gap. The CDR3 has 15 residues. In germline, CDR1 is SGDLS, CDR2 YYNGEE. The DNA of the CDR3 is TGTGCCAGCAGCGCTACTGGCCATAGCAATCAGCCCCAGCATTTT. This translates into CASSATGHSNQPQHF.

This chain uses TRBV11-2 with TRBJ2-7; no reliable D call. Trimming shortened V by 1 base and J by 6 bases, and 4 bases separated the two germline ends. CDR1 and CDR2 from the germline V gene are SGHAT and FQNNGV. The CDR3 loop spans 11 amino acids. The CDR3 protein is CASSLAGEQYF. CDR3 DNA: TGTGCCAGCAGCTTAGCGGGCGAGCAGTACTTC.

This chain connects TRBV7-9 to TRBJ1-4, with TRBD1 as a possible D gene (5 bases). CDR1 is SEHNR, CDR2 FQNEAQ, per germline (reference sequence). V was trimmed by 4 bases and J by 3 bases, leaving 21 bases between them. CDR3 size: 18 residues. CDR3 sequence reads: CASSSAGGGYRSNEKLFF. CDR3 DNA: TGTGCCAGCAGCTCGGCCGGGGGGGGATATCGATCTAATGAAAAACTGTTTTTT.

This chain uses TRBV7-6 with TRBJ2-7; TRBD2 aligns across 8 bases. Germline V lookup: CDR1 SGHVS, CDR2 FNYEAQ. Trimming at V came to 3 bases and at J to 4 bases, leaving 5 bases not matched to a gene. The CDR3 totals 14 residues. In DNA, the CDR3 is TGTGCCAGCAGCTTCGGTAGCGGGGATTACGAGCAGTACTTC. It translates to CASSFGSGDYEQYF.

This sequence joins TRBV28 and TRBJ2-1; 9 bases align to TRBD2. Trimming removed 3 bases from V and 3 bases from J; junction bases left unmatched: 6. Germline values: CDR1 MDHEN, CDR2 SYDVKM. The CDR3 totals 16 residues. The CDR3 protein is CASSLLELAGYNEQFF. The CDR3 bases are TGTGCCAGCAGTTTGTTAGAACTAGCGGGCTACAATGAGCAGTTCTTC.

V usage is TRBV15 and J usage is TRBJ1-2; the D gene is possibly TRBD1 (6 bases). The CDR3 runs 12 residues. Deletions cut 0 bases from V and 10 bases from J, with 9 bases between. The germline V gene has CDR1 LNHNV and CDR2 YYDKDF (reference sequence). CDR3 bases: TGTGCCACCAGCAGAGAGGACAGATCCTACACCTTC. Its translation: CATSREDRSYTF.

This chain connects TRBV7-8 to TRBJ2-7, with TRBD1 matching 9 bases. Germline trimming cut 1 base from V and 12 bases from J; bases unmatched to any gene: 13. This CDR3 spans 15 amino acids. CDR1 SGHVS and CDR2 FQNEAQ come from the germline V gene. This CDR3 reads CASSLETGQGAGRYF. In nucleotides, the CDR3 is TGTGCCAGCAGCTTAGAAACGGGACAGGGTGCCGGTCGGTACTTC.

This clone was seen just once. The genes are TRBV30 and TRBJ2-3, with D unclear. This CDR3 comprises 15 residues. Germline assignment: CDR1 GTSNPN and CDR2 SVGIG (reference sequence). V was clipped by 2 bases and J by 0 bases, with 12 bases between them. This chain's CDR3 is CAWSNTIASTDTQYF. The CDR3, as DNA: TGTGCCTGGAGTAACACGATTGCTAGCACAGATACGCAGTATTTT.

The V call is TRBV28, the J call TRBJ1-2; D may be TRBD1 (5 bases). Between the trimmed V and J ends, which lost 7 bases and 4 bases, there was a span of 16 bases. Germline V lookup: CDR1 MDHEN, CDR2 SYDVKM. The CDR3 has 14 amino acids. CDR3 in amino acids: CASTPSGGGYGYTF. The DNA for the CDR3 is TGTGCCAGCACCCCCTCGGGGGGAGGCTATGGCTACACCTTC.

This chain joins TRBV7-9 and TRBJ2-7; D unclear. Per the germline V gene, CDR1 is SEHNR and CDR2 is FQNEAQ (reference sequence). V gave up 5 bases and J gave up 2 bases, with 10 bases separating them. This CDR3 is 13 amino acids long. CDR3 DNA: TGTGCCAGCAGCATAAGGACGGCCTACGAGCAGTACTTC. Its protein is CASSIRTAYEQYF.